This T cell receptor (beta chain) was observed in a study of blood T cell repertoires in COVID-19. About the study: The study drew acute and convalescent COVID-19 samples from the United States, Italy and Spain.

The CDR3 runs 13 residues. V shed 1 base and J shed 8 bases, with 11 bases lying between them. The data were produced by immunoSEQ multiplex PCR, yet TCRdb's version contains in-frame clones alone and is incomplete. The table lists about 220,000 clones, roughly 84% of them singletons. The sequence was obtained from an elderly woman with acute or convalescent COVID-19. The source material was peripheral blood. The chain carries TRBV12-3 or TRBV12-4 and TRBJ1-2, with a weak D call TRBD1 (5 bases). The CDR3 loop reads CASSLVAGRGYTF. The CDR3 DNA reads TGTGCCAGCAGTTTAGTGGCAGGGCGAGGCTACACCTTC.